The 4 T cell receptor beta chains below come from one sample, sequenced in a study of response to subunit inactivated influenza vaccine. A single record per CDR3 protein comes from TCRdb applying MiXCR to the RT-PCR reads. Of around 300,000 distinct CDR3 sequences in the sample, about 20% are singletons; the top ten hold 10%. The material was PBMCs from blood, obtained around 22 months after vaccination. The source of these receptors is a man aged 50-75 years who received an inactivated influenza vaccine.

The rearrangement uses TRBV12-3 or TRBV12-4 and TRBJ2-7, with a weak D call TRBD2 (5 bases). Trimming left V 5 bases short and J 4 bases short, with 15 bases between. The CDR3 length is 14 residues. The CDR3 DNA follows: TGTGCCAGCAGTAACCGGGAACAGCCTTACGAGCAGTACTTC. Encoded protein: CASSNREQPYEQYF.

A word on this clonotype: A clone one base away is much larger, so this may be a read error. The gene calls are TRBV7-8 and TRBJ2-7, with D possibly being TRBD1 (6 bases). The CDR3 consists of 17 residues. CDR1 and CDR2 from the germline V gene are SGHVS and FQNEAQ. Written as DNA, the CDR3 is TGTGCCAGCGGCTTTCCAAACCGGACAGCCACGGGTTTCGAGCAGTACTTC. This translates into CASGFPNRTATGFEQYF. The entire variable domain, with the rest obtained from reference TRBV7-8 and TRBJ2-7, is as follows: GAGVSQSPRYKVAKRGQDVALRCDPISGHVSLFWYQQALGQGPEFLTYFQNEAQLDKSGLPSDRFFAERPEGSVSTLKIQRTQQEDSAVYLCASGFPNRTATGFEQYFGPGTRLTVT.

This clonotype was seen only a few times. The rearrangement joins TRBV20-1 to TRBJ2-5; 13 nucleotides align to TRBD2. The CDR3 runs 15 residues. The germline CDR1 and CDR2 sequences are DFQATT and SNEGSKA (reference sequence). V lost 6 bases, J lost 5 bases, and 9 bases stayed unmatched. This chain's CDR3 is CSARLAGGSSETQYF. CDR3 nucleotide sequence: TGCAGTGCGAGACTAGCGGGGGGCAGCAGTGAGACCCAGTACTTC.

The table lists this clonotype with a few counts. V is TRBV4-2 and J is TRBJ2-4; no definite D call. The CDR3 contains 13 residues. The ends were cut back, 0 bases at V and 6 bases at J, with 6 bases in the middle. Germline CDR1 is LGHNA and CDR2 is YNFKEQ. The DNA of the CDR3 is TGTGCCAGCAGCCAAGAAGCGACAAACATTCAGTACTTC. Translating gives CASSQEATNIQYF.